These 25 T cell receptor beta chains came from one sample sequenced in a study of blood T cell repertoires in COVID-19. Repertoires were generated with immunoSEQ multiplex PCR, while TCRdb's copy carries only in-frame clones and drops some. The sample includes tens of thousands of clones, 81% of them seen just once. What was sequenced was peripheral blood. The source of these receptors is a man older than 75 with active or convalescent COVID-19.

V usage is TRBV18 and J usage is TRBJ1-2; the D gene is possibly TRBD1 (5 bases). Trimming removed 3 bases from V and 5 bases from J, with 16 bases in between. Germline-derived CDR1 and CDR2 are KGHSH and LQKENI. This CDR3 is 15 amino acids long. The CDR3 bases are TGTGCCAGCTCACCCGGGGGTCCGCAGAATTATGGCTACACCTTC. Protein sequence: CASSPGGPQNYGYTF. Complete variable domain (other parts from reference TRBV18 and TRBJ1-2): NAGVMQNPRHLVRRRGQEARLRCSPMKGHSHVYWYRQLPEEGLKFMVYLQKENIIDESGMPKERFSAEFPKEGPSILRIQQVVRGDSAAYFCASSPGGPQNYGYTFGSGTRLTVV.

This sequence joins TRBV7-9 and TRBJ2-5; D ambiguous. The germline V and J ends were trimmed by 5 bases and 5 bases, with 9 bases remaining between them. Germline CDR1 and CDR2: SEHNR and FQNEAQ (reference sequence). The CDR3 extends over 12 amino acids. CDR3 DNA sequence: TGTGCCAGCAGCCCACAATCGGAGACCCAGTACTTC. It is translated as CASSPQSETQYF.

The chain combines TRBV24-1 with TRBJ1-2; D not resolved. CDR1 is KGHDR, CDR2 SFDVKD, per germline. The CDR3 consists of 15 residues. The V gene lost 2 bases and the J gene lost 2 bases, with 11 bases spanning the gap. CDR3 bases: TGTGCCACCAGTGATTCCCGCACCGGGAACTATGGCTACACCTTC. Translated, it gives CATSDSRTGNYGYTF.

This chain links TRBV27 with TRBJ1-1, with D hard to call. The CDR3 loop spans 18 amino acids. Germline assignment: CDR1 MNHEY and CDR2 SMNVEV (reference sequence). V was shortened by 6 bases and J by 5 bases, with 28 bases between the two germline ends. The CDR3 DNA follows: TGTGCCAGCAGAAGTTCCTCGCACTCGGGGAGATCGGGAACTGAAGCTTTCTTT. It encodes CASRSSSHSGRSGTEAFF.

This chain uses TRBV2 with TRBJ1-1, with a possible D match to TRBD1 (5 bases). Germline V gene sequence: CDR1 SNHLY, CDR2 FYNNEI. The V end lost 10 bases, the J end lost 6 bases, and 9 bases lay between the germline ends. CDR3 length: 10 residues. In nucleotides, the CDR3 is TGTGCCACTGCAGGGTCTGAAGCTTTCTTT. Translation: CATAGSEAFF.

Here the CDR3 DNA reads TGTGCCAGCAGCTTGTCAGCGGGGGGCGTGGGTACGCAGTATTTT. This encodes CASSLSAGGVGTQYF. The chain recombines TRBV5-8 with TRBJ2-3, with 9 bases identical to TRBD2. Germline loops: CDR1 SGHTS, CDR2 YDEGEE. With 1 base clipped from V and 8 bases from J, the junction kept 8 bases outside the gene matches. The CDR3 has 15 residues.

Only a few counts were recorded for this clone. V is TRBV6-6 and J is TRBJ1-5, with a possible D match to TRBD1 (6 bases). CDR1 MNHNY and CDR2 SVGAGI come from the germline V gene (reference sequence). The germline V and J ends were trimmed by 2 bases and 6 bases, with 11 bases remaining between them. There are 14 residues in the CDR3. In nucleotides, the CDR3 is TGTGCCAGCAGTTACGACCACAGGGCTCAGCCCCAGCATTTT. Its translation is CASSYDHRAQPQHF.

The V call is TRBV5-6, the J call TRBJ1-6; TRBD1 is a possible D gene (5 bases). The V end lost 1 base, the J end lost 8 bases, and 13 bases lay between the germline ends. CDR1 and CDR2 from the germline V gene are SGHDT and YYEEEE. This CDR3 region has 15 residues. CDR3 amino acids: CASSLRGGDYSPLHF. The CDR3 DNA reads TGTGCCAGCAGCTTGCGGGGGGGGGATTATTCACCCCTCCACTTT.

The V gene is TRBV2, the J gene TRBJ1-2, with TRBD1 identical over 7 bases. CDR3 length: 13 residues. V lost 7 bases and J lost 3; bases outside the gene matches: 5. Germline loops: CDR1 SNHLY, CDR2 FYNNEI. The CDR3 region has the DNA TGTGCCAGCATTCGGGACAGAGACTATGGCTACACCTTC. Translation: CASIRDRDYGYTF. The full variable domain, its missing parts supplied by reference TRBV2 and TRBJ1-2, is EPEVTQTPSHQVTQMGQEVILRCVPISNHLYFYWYRQILGQKVEFLVSFYNNEISEKSEIFDDQFSVERPDGSNFTLKIRSTKLEDSAMYFCASIRDRDYGYTFGSGTRLTVV.

This sequence joins TRBV5-1 and TRBJ1-2, with TRBD1 identical over 7 bases. The germline V gene has CDR1 SGHRS and CDR2 YFSETQ. This CDR3 contains 17 residues. V shed 1 base and J 6 bases; nucleotides not matched to a gene: 15. The CDR3 DNA follows: TGCGCCAGCAGCTTGAGCCCTGACAGGGAACTAGGGCATGGCTACACCTTC. Translated, it gives CASSLSPDRELGHGYTF.

This clone was seen once. CDR3 region: CASKEGQHAGYTF. As DNA, the CDR3 is TGTGCCAGTAAGGAGGGCCAACATGCTGGCTACACCTTC. The gene calls are TRBV19 and TRBJ1-2; D gene ambiguous. The CDR3 is 13 residues long. Germline V gene data show CDR1 as LNHDA and CDR2 as SQIVND (reference sequence). Trimming removed 7 bases at V and 7 bases at J, with 16 bases between.

This chain connects TRBV5-1 to TRBJ2-3; 7 bases are shared with TRBD2. This CDR3 spans 15 amino acids. V trimming: 4 bases; J trimming: 4 bases; junction bases outside the gene matches: 9. CDR1 and CDR2 (germline): SGHRS, YFSETQ. DNA for the CDR3: TGCGCCAGCAGCCGACAGCGGGGCAGTGCAGATACGCAGTATTTT. It translates to CASSRQRGSADTQYF.

The rearrangement joins TRBV6-6 to TRBJ2-3; D ambiguous. The CDR3 is made up of 13 amino acids. Germline lookup yields CDR1 MNHNY and CDR2 SVGAGI (reference sequence). V lost 5 bases to trimming and J lost 6 bases, with 12 bases between them. The CDR3 DNA sequence: TGTGCCAGCAGTCCCCTAGGAGTGGATACGCAGTATTTT. Protein: CASSPLGVDTQYF.

The chain combines TRBV4-1 with TRBJ1-1; 7 positions agree with TRBD1. The CDR3 totals 15 residues. V lost 2 bases to trimming and J lost 2 bases; unmatched junction nucleotides: 5. CDR1 is MGHRA and CDR2 is YSYEKL in the germline V gene. The chain's CDR3 is CASSQRTGLNTEAFF. The CDR3 DNA sequence: TGCGCCAGCAGCCAAAGGACAGGTCTAAACACTGAAGCTTTCTTT.

The chain has TRBV7-6 and TRBJ1-5; D is ambiguous. The germline gives CDR1 SGHVS, CDR2 FNYEAQ. The V end was cut by 1 base, the J end by 2 bases, with 18 bases between. This CDR3 comprises 18 residues. The DNA of the CDR3 is TGTGCCAGCAGCTTAGAAACAGCTAGCCCCTGGGGCAATCAGCCCCAGCATTTT. It codes for CASSLETASPWGNQPQHF.

The chain links TRBV6-2 or TRBV6-3 to TRBJ2-1; unclear D gene. The germline V and J ends were trimmed by 5 bases and 4 bases, with 12 bases remaining between them. This CDR3 spans 14 amino acids. Germline V gene lookup returns CDR1 MNHEY and CDR2 SVGEGT. The CDR3, as DNA: TGTGCCAGCAGTCCGGCTCAGGATTACAATGAGCAGTTCTTC. Its protein product is CASSPAQDYNEQFF.

The V gene is TRBV7-2, the J gene TRBJ1-3; 8 bases match TRBD1. CDR1 is SGHTA and CDR2 is FQGNSA in the germline V gene. The CDR3 totals 16 residues. The V segment lost 2 bases and the J segment 0 bases; nucleotides outside the gene matches: 3. This chain's CDR3 is CASSLSQGASGNTIYF. The CDR3 region has the DNA TGTGCCAGCAGCTTAAGCCAGGGGGCCTCTGGAAACACCATATATTTT.

V gene TRBV6-6 combines with J gene TRBJ1-4; 10 bases map to TRBD1. This CDR3 is built from 14 residues. The V segment lost 6 bases and the J segment 13 bases; nucleotides outside the gene matches: 11. CDR1 and CDR2 from the germline V gene are MNHNY and SVGAGI (reference sequence). The CDR3 DNA is TGTGCCAGCAGCGGACCCGGGACAGGGGTTAGACTGTTTTTT. It codes for CASSGPGTGVRLFF.

This sequence joins TRBV20-1 and TRBJ2-3; D unresolved. Germline V gene sequence: CDR1 DFQATT, CDR2 SNEGSKA (reference sequence). There are 10 residues in the CDR3. The V gene lost 5 bases and the J gene lost 6 bases, with 6 bases spanning the gap. The CDR3 region is CSAPRDTQYF. DNA of the CDR3: TGCAGTGCTCCTCGTGATACGCAGTATTTT.

The rearrangement links TRBV3-1 (or the pseudogene TRBV3-2) to TRBJ2-2; 10 bases map to TRBD2. CDR1 and CDR2 (germline): LGHDT, YNNKEL (reference sequence). The trim removed 0 bases at V and 2 bases at J, leaving 6 bases unmatched. The CDR3 is 18 residues long. The CDR3 is CASSQEGLARLNTGELFF. DNA of the CDR3: TGTGCCAGCAGCCAAGAGGGACTAGCGAGACTTAACACCGGGGAGCTGTTTTTT.

V usage is TRBV19 and J usage is TRBJ2-5, with 8 bases fitting TRBD1. Trimming removed 10 bases from V and 5 bases from J; junction bases left unmatched: 6. The CDR3 loop spans 12 amino acids. The germline V gene has CDR1 LNHDA and CDR2 SQIVND (reference sequence). CDR3 protein: CATTGGGETQYF. For the CDR3, the DNA is TGTGCCACCACAGGGGGTGGGGAGACCCAGTACTTC. Drawing the rest from reference TRBV19 and TRBJ2-5, the complete variable domain is DGGITQSPKYLFRKEGQNVTLSCEQNLNHDAMYWYRQDPGQGLRLIYYSQIVNDFQKGDIAEGYSVSREKKESFPLTVTSAQKNPTAFYLCATTGGGETQYFGPGTRLLVL.

This chain connects TRBV7-2 to TRBJ1-2; TRBD1 matches at 10 bases. CDR1 and CDR2 (germline): SGHTA, FQGNSA. The CDR3 runs to 15 residues. With V trimmed by 5 bases and J by 8 bases, 11 bases remained unmatched. The CDR3 spells CASSENRGQGRGYTF. Written as DNA, the CDR3 is TGTGCCAGCAGCGAAAACCGGGGACAGGGGAGAGGCTACACCTTC.

V usage is TRBV18 and J usage is TRBJ2-1; no definite D call. The germline CDR1 and CDR2 sequences are KGHSH and LQKENI. The CDR3 spans 15 residues. V was shortened by 3 bases and J by 4 bases, with 13 bases between the two germline ends. As DNA, the CDR3 is TGTGCCAGCTCACCGAGAAGTGAGTCGTACAATGAGCAGTTCTTC. Protein sequence: CASSPRSESYNEQFF. Full variable domain (missing parts from reference TRBV18 and TRBJ2-1): NAGVMQNPRHLVRRRGQEARLRCSPMKGHSHVYWYRQLPEEGLKFMVYLQKENIIDESGMPKERFSAEFPKEGPSILRIQQVVRGDSAAYFCASSPRSESYNEQFFGPGTRLTVL.

With respect to this clone: The sample carries other DNA sequences with the same CDR3. The genes are TRBV4-3 and TRBJ1-6; D not resolved. Germline-derived CDR1 and CDR2 are LGHNA and YSLEER. V gave up 2 bases and J gave up 4 bases, with 6 bases separating them. CDR3 size: 14 residues. In DNA, the CDR3 is TGCGCCAGCAGCCAACCCGGGTATAATTCACCCCTCCACTTT. Protein: CASSQPGYNSPLHF.

The J gene is TRBJ2-1, the V gene TRBV10-3, with 15 bases matching TRBD2. Germline trimming cut 3 bases from V and 10 bases from J; bases unmatched to any gene: 7. From germline, CDR1 is ENHRY and CDR2 SYGVKD. The CDR3 sequence is 16 residues long. The CDR3 nucleotides read TGTGCCATCAGTGACCCGGGACTAGCGGGGGGCGAGGAGCAGTTCTTC. Translating gives CAISDPGLAGGEEQFF.